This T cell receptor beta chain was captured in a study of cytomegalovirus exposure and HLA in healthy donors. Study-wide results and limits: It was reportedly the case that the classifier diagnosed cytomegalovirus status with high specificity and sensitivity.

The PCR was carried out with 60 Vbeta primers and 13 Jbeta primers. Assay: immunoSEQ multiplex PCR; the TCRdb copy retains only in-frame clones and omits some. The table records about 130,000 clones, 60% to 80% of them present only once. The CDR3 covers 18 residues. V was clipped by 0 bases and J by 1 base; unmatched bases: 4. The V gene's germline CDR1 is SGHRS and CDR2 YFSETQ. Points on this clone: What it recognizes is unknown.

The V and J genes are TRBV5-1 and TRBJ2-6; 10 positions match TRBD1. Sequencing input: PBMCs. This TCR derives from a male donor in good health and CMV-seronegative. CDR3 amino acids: CASSLGGQGWSGANVLTF. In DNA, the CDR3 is TGCGCCAGCAGCTTGGGGGGACAGGGGTGGTCTGGGGCCAACGTCCTGACTTTC. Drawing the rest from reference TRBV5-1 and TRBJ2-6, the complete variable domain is KAGVTQTPRYLIKTRGQQVTLSCSPISGHRSVSWYQQTPGQGLQFLFEYFSETQRNKGNFPGRFSGRQFSNSRSEMNVSTLELGDSALYLCASSLGGQGWSGANVLTFGAGSRLTVL.